A single sample gave rise to the 25 T cell receptor beta chains below, sequenced in a study of blood T cell repertoires in COVID-19. The assay was immunoSEQ multiplex PCR, and TCRdb's table has in-frame clones only and misses some. This sample yields 110,000 or so clones, of which approximately 87% are seen a single time; approximately 2% belongs to the top ten. Specimen: peripheral blood. The source is a woman aged 45-60 years with acute or convalescent COVID-19.

The chain couples TRBV6-2 or TRBV6-3 to TRBJ2-3, with TRBD1 as a possible D gene (5 bases). Trimming cost V 2 bases and J 2 bases, with 8 bases left between them. The CDR3 spans 14 residues. Looked up from germline, CDR1 is MNHEY and CDR2 is SVGEGT. CDR3 sequence reads: CASSYGRDTDTQYF. The CDR3 region has the DNA TGTGCCAGCAGTTACGGCAGGGACACAGATACGCAGTATTTT.

V gene TRBV7-2 combines with J gene TRBJ2-2; TRBD1 is a possible D gene (6 bases). V was pared by 9 bases and J by 3 bases, with 11 bases between. Germline V gene lookup returns CDR1 SGHTA and CDR2 FQGNSA. The length of the CDR3 is 13 residues. CDR3 sequence (DNA): TGTGCCAGGGGGGCTCTTTACACCGGGGAGCTGTTTTTT. Amino acids: CARGALYTGELFF.

The gene calls are TRBV29-1 and TRBJ1-1, with a weak D call TRBD1 (5 bases). The V end lost 7 bases, the J end lost 2 bases, and 17 bases lay between the germline ends. This CDR3 contains 14 residues. Germline-derived CDR1 and CDR2 are SQVTM and ANQGSEA. CDR3: CSGQSGGSNTEAFF. CDR3 DNA: TGCAGCGGTCAGAGTGGGGGGAGTAACACTGAAGCTTTCTTT.

V usage is TRBV9 and J usage is TRBJ2-1; 8 nucleotides agree with TRBD2. There are 15 residues in the CDR3. Per germline, CDR1 SGDLS and CDR2 YYNGEE. The V and J ends lost 4 bases and 4 bases, in that order; junction bases with no gene match: 7. CDR3 loop: CASSLLSGEYNEQFF. The CDR3 DNA sequence: TGTGCCAGCAGCCTCCTTAGCGGGGAGTACAATGAGCAGTTCTTC.

The CDR3 sequence is CATRGTSGELFF. In DNA, the CDR3 is TGTGCCACCAGGGGGACATCCGGGGAGCTGTTTTTT. The rearrangement uses TRBV24-1 and TRBJ2-2; possible D gene TRBD1, 6 bases. Trimming pared 7 bases from V and 6 bases from J, leaving 8 bases between. The CDR3 loop spans 12 amino acids. Germline V gives CDR1 KGHDR, CDR2 SFDVKD.

This clone was counted once. The gene calls are TRBV18 and TRBJ2-7, with 11 positions matching TRBD2. CDR3 size: 15 residues. Germline V gene lookup returns CDR1 KGHSH and CDR2 LQKENI. J was trimmed by 1 base and V by 3 bases; bases with no gene match: 2. In DNA, the CDR3 is TGTGCCAGCTCACCCGGGACTAGCGGTTCCTACGAGCAGTACTTC. It specifies CASSPGTSGSYEQYF.

The chain joins TRBV2 to TRBJ2-7; D perhaps matches TRBD2 (7 bases). The CDR3 sequence is 14 residues long. V shed 6 bases and J shed 4 bases, with 16 bases lying between them. Germline values: CDR1 SNHLY, CDR2 FYNNEI. This CDR3 is CASSGTGGLYEQYF. For the CDR3, the DNA is TGTGCCAGCAGCGGGACGGGGGGCCTGTACGAGCAGTACTTC.

This chain connects TRBV2 to TRBJ1-2; no clear D. Trimming removed 4 bases from V and 7 bases from J, with 7 bases in between. The germline V gene has CDR1 SNHLY and CDR2 FYNNEI. CDR3 size: 11 residues. The CDR3 nucleotides are TGTGCCAGCAGTGTAGAACGTGGCTACACCTTC. Amino acid sequence: CASSVERGYTF. Full variable domain (rest looked up from reference TRBV2 and TRBJ1-2): EPEVTQTPSHQVTQMGQEVILRCVPISNHLYFYWYRQILGQKVEFLVSFYNNEISEKSEIFDDQFSVERPDGSNFTLKIRSTKLEDSAMYFCASSVERGYTFGSGTRLTVV.

The rearrangement uses TRBV7-2 and TRBJ2-2; D ambiguous. This CDR3 region has 13 residues. Trimming removed 5 bases at V and 2 bases at J, with 6 bases between. CDR1 SGHTA and CDR2 FQGNSA come from the germline V gene. The CDR3 region is CASSPLNTGELFF. CDR3 in DNA: TGTGCCAGCAGCCCCCTAAACACCGGGGAGCTGTTTTTT. Complete variable domain (other parts from reference TRBV7-2 and TRBJ2-2): GAGVSQSPSNKVTEKGKDVELRCDPISGHTALYWYRQSLGQGLEFLIYFQGNSAPDKSGLPSDRFSAERTGGSVSTLTIQRTQQEDSAVYLCASSPLNTGELFFGEGSRLTVL.

The rearrangement uses TRBV5-6 and TRBJ2-1, with D perhaps TRBD2 (8 bases). Germline assignment: CDR1 SGHDT and CDR2 YYEEEE. Trimming took off 4 bases at V and 4 bases at J, with 24 bases between the two ends. The CDR3 sequence is 18 residues long. CDR3 in amino acids: CASSPWDSNGGEYNEQFF. CDR3 nucleotide sequence: TGTGCCAGCAGCCCATGGGACAGTAACGGGGGGGAGTACAATGAGCAGTTCTTC.

The V call is TRBV5-4, the J call TRBJ2-7; no definite D call. Trimming took 4 bases from V and 0 from J, leaving 8 bases between them. The CDR3 spans 13 residues. Germline V gives CDR1 SGHNT, CDR2 YYREEE (reference sequence). DNA of the CDR3: TGTGCCAGCAGCCGACTTACCTCCTACGAGCAGTACTTC. It specifies CASSRLTSYEQYF. Looking up the rest from reference TRBV5-4 and TRBJ2-7 gives the full variable domain: ETGVTQSPTHLIKTRGQQVTLRCSSQSGHNTVSWYQQALGQGPQFIFQYYREEENGRGNFPPRFSGLQFPNYSSELNVNALELDDSALYLCASSRLTSYEQYFGPGTRLTVT.

The rearrangement joins TRBV5-1 to TRBJ1-1, with no clear D. Trimming cost V 2 bases and J 1 base, with 6 bases left between them. The CDR3 runs to 13 residues. Germline V lookup: CDR1 SGHRS, CDR2 YFSETQ. The CDR3, as DNA: TGCGCCAGCAGCTTCGGGGAGAACACTGAAGCTTTCTTT. Translated, it gives CASSFGENTEAFF.

This clone was recorded once. V gene TRBV7-2 combines with J gene TRBJ2-3, with 10 bases matching TRBD2. V was clipped by 0 bases and J by 5 bases; unmatched bases: 5. The CDR3 totals 16 residues. Germline lookup yields CDR1 SGHTA and CDR2 FQGNSA. CDR3 sequence (DNA): TGTGCCAGCAGCTTAGCTAGCGGGGGGACAGGAGATACGCAGTATTTT. Protein product: CASSLASGGTGDTQYF.

This rearrangement joins TRBV3-1 (or the pseudogene TRBV3-2) to TRBJ1-3; 7 nucleotides line up with TRBD1. The J segment lost 1 base and the V segment lost 1 base, leaving 13 bases of the junction unmatched. CDR3 length: 19 amino acids. The V gene's germline CDR1 is LGHDT and CDR2 YNNKEL (reference sequence). This chain's CDR3 is CASSQGWDYRGPSGNTIYF. The CDR3 DNA reads TGTGCCAGCAGCCAAGGATGGGATTACAGGGGCCCATCTGGAAACACCATATATTTT.

The V and J genes are TRBV6-5 and TRBJ2-3; 11 bases align to TRBD1. This CDR3 comprises 15 residues. Germline V gene sequence: CDR1 MNHEY, CDR2 SVGAGI. Losses at the gene ends were 6 bases for V and 2 bases for J; bases not matched to a gene: 4. CDR3 sequence: CASRPGQGVTDTQYF. The CDR3 nucleotides are TGTGCCAGCAGACCGGGACAGGGGGTCACAGATACGCAGTATTTT.

This chain connects TRBV24-1 to TRBJ2-2; a possible D gene is TRBD1 (6 bases). The V and J ends lost 4 bases and 4 bases respectively, with 12 bases between them. Germline assignment: CDR1 KGHDR and CDR2 SFDVKD. The CDR3 sequence is 15 residues long. CDR3: CATSEAGVGTGELFF. The CDR3 DNA is TGTGCCACCAGTGAGGCAGGGGTCGGCACCGGGGAGCTGTTTTTT.

This clone has only one observation. The chain is built from TRBV6-5 and TRBJ2-7; TRBD1 matches 7 bases. This CDR3 is built from 16 residues. Trimming took 2 bases from V and 0 from J; bases not matched to a gene: 7. CDR1 is MNHEY and CDR2 is SVGAGI in the germline V gene. CDR3 nucleotides: TGTGCCAGCAGTTACGCCGGGACAGCCAACTCCTACGAGCAGTACTTC. It specifies CASSYAGTANSYEQYF.

This sequence joins TRBV2 and TRBJ2-2; 7 bases fit TRBD1. Germline V gives CDR1 SNHLY, CDR2 FYNNEI. The CDR3 is 16 amino acids. J was trimmed by 0 bases and V by 7 bases; bases with no gene match: 8. Here the CDR3 DNA reads TGTGCCAGCACGGCCACCGGGACAGCGAACACCGGGGAGCTGTTTTTT. Protein sequence: CASTATGTANTGELFF.

The chain links TRBV7-2 to TRBJ2-1; TRBD2 matches at 9 bases. This CDR3 is built from 14 residues. The germline CDR1 and CDR2 sequences are SGHTA and FQGNSA. The V and J ends lost 1 base and 12 bases, in that order; junction bases with no gene match: 7. The CDR3 nucleotides are TGTGCCAGCAGCTTAGGATCAGCGGGGGGAGGGCAGTTCTTC. Translating gives CASSLGSAGGGQFF.

J is TRBJ1-2 and V is TRBV28, with TRBD1 identical over 7 bases. Germline trimming cut 11 bases from V and 6 bases from J; bases unmatched to any gene: 12. The germline V gene has CDR1 MDHEN and CDR2 SYDVKM. The CDR3 runs 13 residues. The CDR3 coding sequence is TGTGCCCTCAGCGTGGGACAGCCAGATGGCTACACCTTC. This gives the protein CALSVGQPDGYTF.

V and J are TRBV15 and TRBJ2-5; 8 bases align to TRBD1. Germline V CDR1 and CDR2: LNHNV, YYDKDF (reference sequence). This CDR3 region has 16 residues. J lost 5 bases, V lost 0 bases, and 8 bases had no gene match. In nucleotides, the CDR3 is TGTGCCACCAGCAGAGATGCGTCAGGGGGCAGGGAGACCCAGTACTTC. It translates to CATSRDASGGRETQYF. Filled out from reference TRBV15 and TRBJ2-5, the complete variable domain reads DAMVIQNPRYQVTQFGKPVTLSCSQTLNHNVMYWYQQKSSQAPKLLFHYYDKDFNNEADTPDNFQSRRPNTSFCFLDIRSPGLGDTAMYLCATSRDASGGRETQYFGPGTRLLVL.

This chain connects TRBV9 to TRBJ2-5; a possible D gene is TRBD1 (5 bases). Germline CDR1 SGDLS, CDR2 YYNGEE. This CDR3 contains 15 residues. Trimming took 1 base from V and 2 from J, leaving 12 bases between them. The DNA of the CDR3 is TGTGCCAGCAGCGTATATCCGACAGCACAAGAGACCCAGTACTTC. This codes for CASSVYPTAQETQYF.

The CDR3 nucleotides are TGTGCCAGCAGCTTAGCGCGGCGGGGAAGCCTTCATGAAAAACTGTTTTTT. This translates into CASSLARRGSLHEKLFF. The gene calls are TRBV7-2 and TRBJ1-4, with D uncertain. The V gene's germline CDR1 is SGHTA and CDR2 FQGNSA. V was clipped by 0 bases and J by 6 bases, with 17 bases between them. The CDR3 is 17 residues long.

J is TRBJ1-4 and V is TRBV6-5, with TRBD1 matching over 9 bases. The CDR3 consists of 15 residues. CDR1 and CDR2 (germline): MNHEY, SVGAGI. V shed 9 bases and J 5 bases; nucleotides not matched to a gene: 10. CDR3 bases: TGTGCCAGGGGGACAGGGAGATCCCTCAATGAAAAACTGTTTTTT. It specifies CARGTGRSLNEKLFF.

This chain uses TRBV7-9 with TRBJ2-7, with unresolved D. The CDR3 spans 14 residues. V was cut by 1 base and J by 4 bases, with 11 bases left in between. Germline CDR1 reads SEHNR; CDR2 reads FQNEAQ (reference sequence). The CDR3 region is CASSLGGSLYEQYF. In nucleotides, the CDR3 is TGTGCCAGCAGCTTAGGAGGTAGTTTGTACGAGCAGTACTTC.